The rows below give T cell receptor beta chains drawn from one sample of a study of OX40 agonist ivuxolimab in advanced cancers. The protocol was immunoSEQ multiplex PCR, while the TCRdb copy is restricted to in-frame clones and leaves out a portion. Of roughly 72,000 clones in the sample, about 88% were seen once. Material: CD4+ or CD8+ T cells sorted from blood, obtained in a trial of the OX40 agonist ivuxolimab. Receptor source: an adult with an advanced solid tumor such as melanoma, head and neck, liver or kidney cancer. The CDR3 runs from the conserved cysteine through the conserved F or W. The D gene is left open where the match is weak. Size tells how often a clone was seen (once, few, many) or the class of an expanded clone, and some rows leave it out.

d_call | j_call | clone_size | v_call | cdr3_nt | cdr3_aa
- | TRBJ2-6 | once | TRBV5-4 | TGTGCCAGCAGCCGTGGTAGCATGGACACCTTGGGGGCCAACGTCCTGACTTTC | CASSRGSMDTLGANVLTF
- | TRBJ2-1 | - | TRBV19 | TGTGCCACCCGGAAGGAGGGCTTGAGCTCCTACAATGAGCAGTTCTTC | CATRKEGLSSYNEQFF
TRBD2 | TRBJ2-7 | - | TRBV5-4 | TGTGCCAGCAGCGTATCGGGACTACGAGAGCAGTACTTC | CASSVSGLREQYF
- | TRBJ2-5 | - | TRBV6-1 | TGTGCCAGCACCCGAGAGATAGCAGGGAGGGAGACCCAGTACTTC | CASTREIAGRETQYF
- | TRBJ2-3 | - | TRBV11-3 | TGTGCCAGCAGCTTAGATTCGGGGGCTAAGAACACGCAGTATTTT | CASSLDSGAKNTQYF
- | TRBJ1-3 | - | TRBV5-4 | TGTGCCAGCAGCTCCAAAGGGAGAAGAAACACCATATATTTT | CASSSKGRRNTIYF
- | TRBJ1-2 | - | TRBV6-1 | TGTGCCAGCAGACCCGTTGCTAACTATGGCTACACCTTC | CASRPVANYGYTF
TRBD2 | TRBJ2-1 | - | TRBV5-6 | TGTGCCAGCAGCAGTTGGGAGGGGACTCGGGAGCAGTTCTTC | CASSSWEGTREQFF
- | TRBJ1-2 | - | TRBV2 | TGTGCCAGCATCCTCGGGAGGGTCTATGGCTACACCTTC | CASILGRVYGYTF
TRBD2 | TRBJ2-3 | - | TRBV7-3 | TGTGCCAGCAGCTTAACGCGGGAGTCCCACACAGATACGCAGTATTTT | CASSLTRESHTDTQYF
- | TRBJ1-4 | - | TRBV2 | TGTGCCAGCAGTGAAGCTTGGGGGTCTCTTGAAAAACTGTTTTTT | CASSEAWGSLEKLFF
TRBD2 | TRBJ2-7 | once | TRBV28 | TGTGCCAGCACTCCGGGGGGGTCGACCTACGAGCAGTACTTC | CASTPGGSTYEQYF
- | TRBJ2-7 | - | TRBV2 | TGTGCCAGCAGGGGGGTACGGACGTACGAGCAGTACTTC | CASRGVRTYEQYF
- | TRBJ2-7 | - | TRBV9 | TGTGCCAGCAGCCCGTCCCCCGGCGGGGAACACTACGAGCAGTACTTC | CASSPSPGGEHYEQYF
- | TRBJ1-2 | - | TRBV19 | TGTGCCAGTAGCCTCGTCGGTGGCTACACCTTC | CASSLVGGYTF
- | TRBJ1-3 | - | TRBV5-5 | TGTGCCAGCAGCTTGGGTCTAGGGTCTGGAAACACCATATATTTT | CASSLGLGSGNTIYF
- | TRBJ2-2 | - | TRBV28 | TGTGCCAGCAGTTTCATCCGGGGAGGGGGGACCGGGGAGCTGTTTTTT | CASSFIRGGGTGELFF
- | TRBJ2-2 | - | TRBV4-2 | TGTGCCAGCAGCCCGCGACCGGGTACCAACACCGGGGAGCTGTTTTTT | CASSPRPGTNTGELFF
- | TRBJ2-7 | - | TRBV28 | TGTGCCAGCAGAGTACAGGGTTACGAGCAGTACTTC | CASRVQGYEQYF
- | TRBJ1-2 | - | TRBV15 | TGTGCCACCAGCAGAGGGGGGACGGTCTATGGCTACACCTTC | CATSRGGTVYGYTF
- | TRBJ1-5 | - | TRBV9 | TGTGCCAGCAGCGAGAATTCCGGGTCCCCTCCCGAGCCCCAGCATTTT | CASSENSGSPPEPQHF
TRBD1 | TRBJ1-1 | - | TRBV5-1 | TGCGCCAGCAGCTCCGGGACAGGGGGGGCGTACACTGAAGCTTTCTTT | CASSSGTGGAYTEAFF
- | TRBJ2-3 | - | TRBV7-2 | TGTGCCAGCAGCCCCCAGGGCACAGATACGCAGTATTTT | CASSPQGTDTQYF
- | TRBJ1-2 | - | TRBV27 | TGTGCCAGCAAAGTGGACAGTAACTATGGCTACACCTTC | CASKVDSNYGYTF
- | TRBJ1-4 | - | TRBV28 | TGTGCCAGCAGTCCTAGTGGACGGAGGAATGAAAAACTGTTTTTT | CASSPSGRRNEKLFF
TRBD1 | TRBJ1-2 | - | TRBV28 | TGTGCCAGCAGTATAATTTCGACAGGGGCCTATGGCTACACCTTC | CASSIISTGAYGYTF
TRBD2 | TRBJ2-7 | - | TRBV6-6 | TGTGCCAGCAGTTACCCTCAACGGGGGGTCGACGAGCAGTACTTC | CASSYPQRGVDEQYF
- | TRBJ1-3 | - | TRBV9 | TGTGCCAGCAGCGTAGCAGGGGATGGAAACACCATATATTTT | CASSVAGDGNTIYF
- | TRBJ2-1 | - | TRBV6-6 | TGTGCCAGCAGTTTCTTGGGACACCCGGACCACAATGAGCAGTTCTTC | CASSFLGHPDHNEQFF
TRBD1 | TRBJ1-6 | - | TRBV10-3 | TGTGCCATCAGCGAGGGACAGGGTGCTTCACCCCTCCACTTT | CAISEGQGASPLHF
TRBD1 | TRBJ2-5 | - | TRBV7-8 | TGTGCCAGCAGCTCGGGACAGCAAGAGACCCAGTACTTC | CASSSGQQETQYF
TRBD1 | TRBJ2-5 | - | TRBV6-1 | TGTGCCAGCAGTGAAATGATGACCGGCAGGGGGTTGGAGACCCAGTACTTC | CASSEMMTGRGLETQYF
- | TRBJ2-5 | - | TRBV10-3 | TGTGCCATCAGTGAGATGCGGCTTGAGACCCAGTACTTC | CAISEMRLETQYF
- | TRBJ2-1 | - | TRBV14 | TGTGCCAGCAGCCAAGGGCCCCTCATTACGGGCCAACATTACAATGAGCAGTTCTTC | CASSQGPLITGQHYNEQFF
TRBD2 | TRBJ2-1 | - | TRBV9 | TGTGCCAGCAGCGTAGCTGGTGGACTAGCCCTATCCTACAATGAGCAGTTCTTC | CASSVAGGLALSYNEQFF
- | TRBJ1-5 | once | TRBV19 | TGTGCCAGTAGTATCGTAGTGTGGGGGTCCGATCAGCCCCAGCATTTT | CASSIVVWGSDQPQHF
TRBD1 | TRBJ2-7 | - | TRBV28 | TGTGCCAGCAGTTCGGGACAGGGTCCCTACGAGCAGTACTTC | CASSSGQGPYEQYF
- | TRBJ1-1 | - | TRBV6-6 | TGTGCCAGCAGTTACCCGAGGGGGGGGACTGAAGCTTTCTTT | CASSYPRGGTEAFF
- | TRBJ1-5 | - | TRBV21-1 | TGTGCCAGCAGCAAAGTAAGAGGGGCAGGGTGGAATCAGCCCCAGCATTTT | CASSKVRGAGWNQPQHF
TRBD1 | TRBJ1-2 | once | TRBV2 | TGTGCCAGCAGGTCCCGGGACAGGGGGCACGGCTACACCTTC | CASRSRDRGHGYTF
- | TRBJ1-5 | medium-sized | TRBV6-5 | TGTGCCAGCAGTTCCCGGGAGGCCAGGAGCAATCAGCCCCAGCATTTT | CASSSREARSNQPQHF
- | TRBJ1-5 | - | TRBV2 | TGTGCCAGCAGTAGACAGACTCACAATCAGCCCCAGCATTTT | CASSRQTHNQPQHF
- | TRBJ2-7 | - | TRBV6-6 | TGTGCCACCCATGGGCGGGAAGGCCACGAGCAGTACTTC | CATHGREGHEQYF
- | TRBJ1-1 | - | TRBV2 | TGTGCCAGCAGTGGGGTGGCAGGAGCGAACACTGAAGCTTTCTTT | CASSGVAGANTEAFF